What follows are 30 T cell receptor beta chains derived from one specimen sequenced in a study of blood T cell repertoires in COVID-19 (dated by TCRdb to between 2020 and 2021). Receptors were amplified or captured by the immunoSEQ multiplex PCR assay. TCRdb mirrors the immuneACCESS table, restricted to in-frame sequences. Some clones are absent from its copies; in checked studies, under half trace to an unresolved V gene, and the reason for the others is unknown. In all, the sample holds some 240,000 clones, and 84% of those were seen once. The ten biggest clones cover over 4% of the sample. Sequences were obtained from PBMCs or T cells enriched from blood (not recorded which). These receptors all stem from a man aged 25 to 40 with acute COVID-19.

V is TRBV12-3 or TRBV12-4 and J is TRBJ1-2; perhaps TRBD1 as D (5 bases). V lost 4 bases, J lost 5 bases, and 11 bases lay in between. CDR3 length: 13 amino acids. The CDR3 DNA sequence: TGTGCCAGCAGTTCGACAGAGGATTATGGCTACACCTTC. It specifies CASSSTEDYGYTF.

This clone was observed once. This chain links TRBV2 with TRBJ1-2; D uncertain. This CDR3 spans 11 amino acids. Germline-derived CDR1 and CDR2 are SNHLY and FYNNEI. Trimming shortened V by 7 bases and J by 4 bases, and 7 bases separated the two germline ends. CDR3 nucleotides: TGTGCCAGCACAGTCCGCTATGGCTACACCTTC. Amino acid sequence: CASTVRYGYTF. The full variable domain, its missing parts supplied by reference TRBV2 and TRBJ1-2, is EPEVTQTPSHQVTQMGQEVILRCVPISNHLYFYWYRQILGQKVEFLVSFYNNEISEKSEIFDDQFSVERPDGSNFTLKIRSTKLEDSAMYFCASTVRYGYTFGSGTRLTVV.

The chain carries TRBV19 and TRBJ1-1; 9 bases map to TRBD1. The CDR3 runs to 13 residues. Looked up from germline, CDR1 is LNHDA and CDR2 is SQIVND (reference sequence). The ends lost 3 bases at V and 5 bases at J; junction bases unmatched: 1. CDR3 DNA: TGTGCCAGTAGTATCGACAGGGGGACTGAAGCTTTCTTT. It yields the protein CASSIDRGTEAFF.

This clone turned up a few times. The chain combines TRBV7-2 with TRBJ1-1; D is perhaps TRBD1 (6 bases). Germline V lookup: CDR1 SGHTA, CDR2 FQGNSA. Trimming left V 5 bases short and J 1 base short, with 8 bases between. The length of the CDR3 is 13 residues. The DNA for the CDR3 is TGTGCCAGCAGCACAGGGCCGAACACTGAAGCTTTCTTT. Translated: CASSTGPNTEAFF.

The genes are TRBV3-1 (or the pseudogene TRBV3-2) and TRBJ1-1; no clear D gene. This CDR3 spans 13 amino acids. CDR1 and CDR2 from the germline V gene are LGHDT and YNNKEL (reference sequence). Trimming shortened V by 2 bases and J by 1 base, and 5 bases separated the two germline ends. The CDR3 DNA is TGTGCCAGCAGCCAAAATCAGAACACTGAAGCTTTCTTT. Amino acid sequence: CASSQNQNTEAFF.

The V call is TRBV7-8, the J call TRBJ2-5; D ambiguous. Trimming left V 6 bases short and J 8 bases short, with 19 bases between. Germline lookup yields CDR1 SGHVS and CDR2 FQNEAQ. The CDR3 length is 14 residues. CDR3 DNA: TGTGCCAGCAGTCTTCGTGAAACCCTAGAAACCCAGTACTTC. Its protein product is CASSLRETLETQYF. The variable domain in full, with the rest retrieved from reference TRBV7-8 and TRBJ2-5, is GAGVSQSPRYKVAKRGQDVALRCDPISGHVSLFWYQQALGQGPEFLTYFQNEAQLDKSGLPSDRFFAERPEGSVSTLKIQRTQQEDSAVYLCASSLRETLETQYFGPGTRLLVL.

V usage is TRBV6-1 and J usage is TRBJ2-2; D gene unclear. This CDR3 is built from 16 residues. Trimming left V 4 bases short and J 1 base short, with 13 bases between. Germline CDR1 is MNHNS and CDR2 is SASEGT. CDR3 coding DNA: TGTGCCAGCAGTGGGTTGGCAGGCCAGAACACCGGGGAGCTGTTTTTT. Its protein product is CASSGLAGQNTGELFF.

J is TRBJ2-1 and V is TRBV7-6, with TRBD2 identical over 11 bases. The V gene's germline CDR1 is SGHVS and CDR2 FNYEAQ. V dropped 5 bases and J dropped 2; count of bases not matched to a gene: 11. The CDR3 has 18 residues. The CDR3 DNA sequence: TGTGCCAGCAGCGCTGGCGCTAGCGGGGGGTTTGCCTACAATGAGCAGTTCTTC. Translation gives CASSAGASGGFAYNEQFF.

The chain has TRBV7-9 and TRBJ1-1; 7 bases agree with TRBD1. This CDR3 has 16 amino acids. Germline CDR1 is SEHNR and CDR2 is FQNEAQ (reference sequence). The trim removed 5 bases at V and 4 bases at J, leaving 13 bases unmatched. The CDR3 protein is CASSPQAGGRGTEAFF. Written as DNA, the CDR3 is TGTGCCAGCAGCCCCCAAGCAGGGGGACGGGGCACTGAAGCTTTCTTT.

This sequence joins TRBV3-1 (or the pseudogene TRBV3-2) and TRBJ2-5; 10 bases fit TRBD1. V lost 2 bases and J lost 5; bases outside the gene matches: 8. The CDR3 runs 16 residues. Germline CDR1 and CDR2: LGHDT and YNNKEL (reference sequence). The CDR3 loop reads CASSQPGQGFLETQYF. The CDR3 nucleotides are TGTGCCAGCAGCCAACCGGGACAGGGGTTTTTGGAGACCCAGTACTTC.

The CDR3 reads CASSKWGHPGGTDTQYF. Here the CDR3 DNA reads TGTGCCAGCAGCAAATGGGGTCACCCGGGGGGCACAGATACGCAGTATTTT. The gene calls are TRBV21-1 and TRBJ2-3; the D segment call TRBD2 is taken from the table without a DNA check. TRBV21-1 is reported as a pseudogene. The CDR3 totals 17 residues.

The V and J genes are TRBV9 and TRBJ2-3, with D possibly TRBD2 on 7 matching bases. Trimming removed 2 bases at V and 11 bases at J, with 24 bases between. The germline gives CDR1 SGDLS, CDR2 YYNGEE. The CDR3 runs to 16 residues. CDR3 sequence (DNA): TGTGCCAGCAGCGTGGGGGGGCGACTAGGACGGCTGGGGCAGTATTTT. Its translation: CASSVGGRLGRLGQYF. The entire variable domain, with the rest obtained from reference TRBV9 and TRBJ2-3, is as follows: DSGVTQTPKHLITATGQRVTLRCSPRSGDLSVYWYQQSLDQGLQFLIQYYNGEERAKGNILERFSAQQFPDLHSELNLSSLELGDSALYFCASSVGGRLGRLGQYFGPGTRLTVL.

The J gene is TRBJ2-1, the V gene TRBV6-2 or TRBV6-3, with D hard to call. V lost 5 bases and J 0 bases, leaving 14 bases between the germline ends. CDR1 and CDR2 (germline): MNHEY, SVGEGT. CDR3 size: 16 residues. The CDR3 bases are TGTGCCAGCAGTAGGAGCAGTGGTCGCTCCTACAATGAGCAGTTCTTC. This encodes CASSRSSGRSYNEQFF.

The V and J genes are TRBV12-3 or TRBV12-4 and TRBJ1-2, with D hard to call. The V and J ends lost 3 bases and 6 bases respectively, with 8 bases between them. This CDR3 is built from 12 residues. The CDR3 sequence: CASSLAQDGYTF. The CDR3 nucleotides are TGTGCCAGCAGTTTGGCCCAGGATGGCTACACCTTC.

The gene calls are TRBV27 and TRBJ2-5; 12 bases match TRBD1. The V gene's germline CDR1 is MNHEY and CDR2 SMNVEV (reference sequence). The CDR3 loop spans 15 amino acids. J lost 7 bases, V lost 4 bases, and 7 bases had no gene match. CDR3 protein: CASSWTGTGGLTQYF. The CDR3 nucleotides read TGTGCCAGCAGTTGGACCGGGACAGGGGGCTTGACCCAGTACTTC.

The chain carries TRBV6-1 and TRBJ1-3; D is unresolved. There are 16 residues in the CDR3. CDR1 and CDR2 (germline): MNHNS, SASEGT. The germline V and J ends were trimmed by 1 base and 4 bases, with 14 bases remaining between them. The CDR3 DNA follows: TGTGCCAGCAGTGAAGAACCACGGAGGGTCGGAAACACCATATATTTT. This codes for CASSEEPRRVGNTIYF.

For this clone: At one of its ends the junction is not consistent with the germline gene, which may arise from a read error. The J gene is TRBJ1-1, the V gene TRBV5-1; D may be TRBD1 (6 bases). Per the germline V gene, CDR1 is SGHRS and CDR2 is YFSETQ. The CDR3 is 16 amino acids. CDR3 DNA sequence: TGTGCCAGCAGCTTGGCCCGGACAGTAATGAACACTGAAGCTTTCTTT. It encodes CASSLARTVMNTEAFF.

The chain links TRBV27 to TRBJ1-2, with no clear D. With 6 bases removed from V and 7 bases from J, the gap between germline ends came to 15 bases. The CDR3 has 13 residues. CDR1 and CDR2 (germline): MNHEY, SMNVEV (reference sequence). CDR3 loop: CASSGAGMVGYTF. The CDR3 DNA sequence: TGTGCCAGCAGCGGAGCGGGGATGGTTGGCTACACCTTC.

V is TRBV4-1 and J is TRBJ2-7; no clear D gene. Trimming removed 0 bases from V and 0 bases from J, with 12 bases in between. From germline, CDR1 is MGHRA and CDR2 YSYEKL. This CDR3 is built from 16 residues. CDR3 residues: CASSQDYPDSSYEQYV. The CDR3 DNA reads TGCGCCAGCAGCCAAGATTACCCCGATAGCTCCTACGAGCAGTACGTC.

In DNA, the CDR3 is TGTGCCAGCAGCCAAGGGGGCCAGATTAGGCCGCATGGCTACACCTTC. The encoded protein is CASSQGGQIRPHGYTF. This chain connects TRBV14 to TRBJ1-2; possibly TRBD1 for D (5 bases). The CDR3 sequence is 16 residues long. Trimming removed 1 base from V and 6 bases from J, with 18 bases in between. Germline values: CDR1 SGHDN, CDR2 FVKESK.

Concerning this clone: The same CDR3 is also encoded by other DNA sequences in this sample. This chain joins TRBV11-2 and TRBJ2-5, with a possible D match to TRBD2 (6 bases). CDR1 is SGHAT and CDR2 is FQNNGV in the germline V gene. The ends were cut back, 5 bases at V and 2 bases at J, with 9 bases in the middle. CDR3 length equals 13 residues. The CDR3: CASSLSGQETQYF. CDR3 DNA: TGTGCCAGCAGCCTTAGCGGACAAGAGACCCAGTACTTC.

Only a few counts were recorded for this clone. This chain connects TRBV7-2 to TRBJ1-5, with unresolved D. Trimming took off 3 bases at V and 6 bases at J, with 9 bases between the two ends. Per germline, CDR1 SGHTA and CDR2 FQGNSA. The CDR3 is made up of 13 amino acids. CDR3 bases: TGTGCCAGCAGCTTTAATCGGGGTCAGCCCCAGCATTTT. As protein: CASSFNRGQPQHF.

The chain joins TRBV6-5 to TRBJ2-6; D remains unclear. V was pared by 7 bases and J by 2 bases, with 6 bases between. CDR3 length: 13 amino acids. From germline, CDR1 is MNHEY and CDR2 SVGAGI. The CDR3 protein is CASTKPGANVLTF. DNA for the CDR3: TGTGCCAGCACAAAGCCTGGGGCCAACGTCCTGACTTTC.

This clone turned up a few times. Additional DNA sequences in this sample encode the identical CDR3. V is TRBV3-1 (or the pseudogene TRBV3-2) and J is TRBJ2-1; 13 nucleotides align to TRBD2. The CDR3 spans 15 residues. V was pared by 1 base and J by 6 bases, with 0 bases of the junction left unmatched. Germline V gene sequence: CDR1 LGHDT, CDR2 YNNKEL (reference sequence). The CDR3 protein is CASSQGLAGGNEQFF. CDR3 bases: TGTGCCAGCAGCCAAGGACTAGCGGGGGGCAATGAGCAGTTCTTC.

The chain couples TRBV10-1 to TRBJ1-5; TRBD1 is a possible D gene (5 bases). V dropped 6 bases and J dropped 8 bases, with 14 bases sitting between them. The CDR3 length is 13 residues. Germline CDR1 WNHNN, CDR2 SYGVQD (reference sequence). The DNA of the CDR3 is TGCGCCAGCAGCGGAGATCAGGGTGAGCCCCAGCATTTT. It codes for CASSGDQGEPQHF.

V usage is TRBV5-1 and J usage is TRBJ1-4; D is possibly TRBD1 (5 bases). V lost 1 base and J 8 bases, leaving 12 bases between the germline ends. Germline lookup yields CDR1 SGHRS and CDR2 YFSETQ. There are 14 residues in the CDR3. The CDR3 here is CASSLKGAEEKLFF. CDR3 nucleotides: TGCGCCAGCAGCTTGAAAGGGGCGGAAGAAAAACTGTTTTTT.

This rearrangement joins TRBV7-6 to TRBJ1-4; no reliable D call. Germline CDR1 and CDR2: SGHVS and FNYEAQ. This CDR3 spans 15 amino acids. V lost 6 bases and J lost 5, with 16 bases in between. The CDR3 loop is CASSSKTVPNEKLFF. CDR3 bases: TGTGCCAGCAGTTCAAAAACAGTCCCCAATGAAAAACTGTTTTTT.

This chain connects TRBV12-3 or TRBV12-4 to TRBJ2-7, with D maybe TRBD1 (6 bases). Deletions cut 1 base from V and 9 bases from J, with 13 bases between. This CDR3 comprises 13 residues. CDR3 bases: TGTGCCAGCAGTTTAGGTCAGGGGTTAAGGCAGTACGTC. It translates to CASSLGQGLRQYV.

The rearrangement uses TRBV24-1 and TRBJ2-3; 10 bases line up with TRBD1. The CDR3 extends over 15 amino acids. Germline CDR1 is KGHDR and CDR2 is SFDVKD. V was pared by 4 bases and J by 6 bases, with 6 bases of the junction left unmatched. CDR3 sequence reads: CATSDTGQGKDTQYF. CDR3 nucleotides: TGTGCCACCAGTGACACGGGACAGGGGAAGGATACGCAGTATTTT.

The chain couples TRBV6-2 or TRBV6-3 to TRBJ2-1; 13 bases match TRBD2. Germline CDR1 is MNHEY and CDR2 is SVGEGT. The length of the CDR3 is 15 residues. V was clipped by 4 bases and J by 6 bases; unmatched bases: 3. The CDR3 bases are TGTGCCAGCAGTTCAACTAGCGGGAGGGGCAATGAGCAGTTCTTC. This codes for CASSSTSGRGNEQFF.